This TCR beta chain was profiled in a study of T cell repertoires in cytomegalovirus infection. The CDR3 sequence is 16 residues long. CDR1 and CDR2 from the germline V gene are SGHTA and FQGTGA. The J segment lost 5 bases and the V segment lost 9 bases, leaving 13 bases of the junction unmatched. TCRdb re-analysed the reads in MiXCR, keeping a single row per CDR3 protein. Of fewer than 250,000 distinct CDR3 sequences listed, 22% are singletons. Study-wide results and limits: Predominance within the ex vivo response was attributable to HLA-C-restricted CMV-specific TCR beta clonotypes.

This clonotype appeared many times. The antigen remains undetermined. This rearrangement joins TRBV7-3 to TRBJ2-1, with 10 bases lining up with TRBD1. This clonotype was sampled from a human donor in good health (CMV status not recorded). Some clones in this sample may be carry-over from other donors' samples. Sequenced material: CD8+ T cells from PBMCs. This chain's CDR3 is CARPGTGVIRNNEQFF. The CDR3 DNA follows: TGTGCCAGACCCGGGACAGGGGTAATAAGGAACAATGAGCAGTTCTTC.